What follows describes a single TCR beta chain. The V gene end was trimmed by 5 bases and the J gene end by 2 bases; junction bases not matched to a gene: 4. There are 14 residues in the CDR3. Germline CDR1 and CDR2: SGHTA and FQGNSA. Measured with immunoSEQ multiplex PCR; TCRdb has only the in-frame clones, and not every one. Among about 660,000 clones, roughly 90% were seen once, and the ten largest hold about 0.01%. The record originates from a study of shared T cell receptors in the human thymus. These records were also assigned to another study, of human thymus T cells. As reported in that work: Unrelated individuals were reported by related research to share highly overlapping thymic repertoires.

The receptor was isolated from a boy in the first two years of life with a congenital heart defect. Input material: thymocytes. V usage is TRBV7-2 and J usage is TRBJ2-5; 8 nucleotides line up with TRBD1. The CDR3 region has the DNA TGTGCCAGCAGCGTGACAGGGGCTCAAGAGACCCAGTACTTC. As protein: CASSVTGAQETQYF.